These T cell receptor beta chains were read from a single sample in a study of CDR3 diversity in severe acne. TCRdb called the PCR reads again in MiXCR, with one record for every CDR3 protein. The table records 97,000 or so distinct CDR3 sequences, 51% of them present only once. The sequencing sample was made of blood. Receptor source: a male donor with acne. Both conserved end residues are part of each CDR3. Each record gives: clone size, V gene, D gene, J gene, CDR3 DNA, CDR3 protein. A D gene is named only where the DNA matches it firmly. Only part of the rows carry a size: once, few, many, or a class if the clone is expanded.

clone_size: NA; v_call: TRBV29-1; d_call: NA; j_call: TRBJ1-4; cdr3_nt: TGCAGCGTTGCCTCAACTAATGAAAAACTGTTTTTT; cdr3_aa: CSVASTNEKLFF
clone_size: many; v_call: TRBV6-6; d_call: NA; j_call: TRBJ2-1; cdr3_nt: TGTGCCAGCAGCCCCGGGAGTTACAATGAGCAGTTCTTC; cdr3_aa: CASSPGSYNEQFF
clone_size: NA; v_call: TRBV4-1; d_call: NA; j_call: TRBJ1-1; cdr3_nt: TGCGCCGGCAGCCTTGGAGGGGCACAGGATGAAGCTTTCTTT; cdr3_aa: CAGSLGGAQDEAFF
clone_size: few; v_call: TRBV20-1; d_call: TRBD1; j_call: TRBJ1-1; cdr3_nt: TGCAGTGCTAGTCGGGCCGGGACAGCGAACACTGAAGCTTTCTTT; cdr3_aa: CSASRAGTANTEAFF
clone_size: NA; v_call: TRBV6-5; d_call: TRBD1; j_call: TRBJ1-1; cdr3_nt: TGTGCCAGCCGGGACAGATTGAACACTGAAGCTTTCTTT; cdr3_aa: CASRDRLNTEAFF
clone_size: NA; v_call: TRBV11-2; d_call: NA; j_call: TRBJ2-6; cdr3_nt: TGTGCCAGCACCAAATCGAGCTCTGGGGCCAACGTCCTGACTTTC; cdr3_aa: CASTKSSSGANVLTF
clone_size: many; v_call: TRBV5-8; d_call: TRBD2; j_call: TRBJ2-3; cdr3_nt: TGTGCCAGCAGCTTGGGCGGGGGGGGCACAGATACGCAGTATTTT; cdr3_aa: CASSLGGGGTDTQYF
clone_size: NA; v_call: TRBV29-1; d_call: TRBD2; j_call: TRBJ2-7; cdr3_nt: TGCAGCGCGACTAGCGGGAGTTACGAGCAGTACTTC; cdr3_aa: CSATSGSYEQYF
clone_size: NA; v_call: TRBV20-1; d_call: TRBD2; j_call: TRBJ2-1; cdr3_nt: TGCAGTGCTTACGACCTAGCGGGAGCGCACAATGGGCAGTTCTTC; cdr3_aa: CSAYDLAGAHNGQFF
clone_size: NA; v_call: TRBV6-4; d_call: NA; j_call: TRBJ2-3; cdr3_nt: TGTGCCAGCAGCGCGACGCGGGGCTCCACAGATACGCAGTATTTT; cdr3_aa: CASSATRGSTDTQYF
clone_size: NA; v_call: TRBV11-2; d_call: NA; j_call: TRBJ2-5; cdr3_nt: TGTGCCAGCAGCTTGAAAGCGTATCAAGAGACCCAGTACTTC; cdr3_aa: CASSLKAYQETQYF
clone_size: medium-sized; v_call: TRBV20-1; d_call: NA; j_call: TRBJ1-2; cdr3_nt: TGCAGTGCTAGAACGCAGGGGCGCGGGGGCTACACCTTC; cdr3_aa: CSARTQGRGGYTF
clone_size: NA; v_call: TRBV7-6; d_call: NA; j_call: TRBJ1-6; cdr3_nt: TGTGCAGGGAGGAGGACCTATAATTCACCCCTCCACTTT; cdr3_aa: CAGRRTYNSPLHF
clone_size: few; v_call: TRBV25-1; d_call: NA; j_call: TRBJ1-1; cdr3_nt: TGTGCCAGCAGTCCGTTCGATGAAACATACACTGAAGCTTTCTTT; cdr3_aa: CASSPFDETYTEAFF
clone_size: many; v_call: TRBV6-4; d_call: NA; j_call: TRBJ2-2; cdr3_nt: TGTGCCAGCAGTGACTCTTCAGATAACACCGGGGAGCTGTTTTTT; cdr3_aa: CASSDSSDNTGELFF
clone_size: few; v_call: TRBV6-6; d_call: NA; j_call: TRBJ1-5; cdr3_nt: TGTGCCAGCAGTCCGGAGGCGGCCTACTTCGGCAATCAGCCCCAGCATTTT; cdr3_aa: CASSPEAAYFGNQPQHF
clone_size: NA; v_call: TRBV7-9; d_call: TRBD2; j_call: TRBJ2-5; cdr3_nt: TGTGCCAGCAGCTTAGGCGGACTAGCGGGACTAGAGACCCAGTACTTC; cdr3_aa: CASSLGGLAGLETQYF
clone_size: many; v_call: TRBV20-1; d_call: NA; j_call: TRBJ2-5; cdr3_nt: TGCAGTGCCGAGGTTAGAGGCCAAGAGACCCAGTACTTC; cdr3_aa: CSAEVRGQETQYF
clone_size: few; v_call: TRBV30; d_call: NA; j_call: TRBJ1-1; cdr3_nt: TGTGCCTGGGAGACTCGTCTTTACACTGAAGCTTTCTTT; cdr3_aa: CAWETRLYTEAFF
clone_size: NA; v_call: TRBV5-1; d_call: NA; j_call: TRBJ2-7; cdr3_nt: TGCGCCAGCAGCCCGAGAGGGGACTACGAGCAGTACTTC; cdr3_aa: CASSPRGDYEQYF
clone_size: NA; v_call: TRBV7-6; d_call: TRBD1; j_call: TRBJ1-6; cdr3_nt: TGTGCCAGCAGTCCCTACACGGACAGGGCTGATTCACCCCTCCACTTT; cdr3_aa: CASSPYTDRADSPLHF
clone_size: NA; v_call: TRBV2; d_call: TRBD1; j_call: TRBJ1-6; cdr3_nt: TGTGCCAGCAGACCGACAGGGGGGGATTCACCCCTCCACTTT; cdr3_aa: CASRPTGGDSPLHF
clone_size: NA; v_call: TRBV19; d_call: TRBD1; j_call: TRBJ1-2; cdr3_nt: TGTGCCAGTAGTATCACGGACAGGGTTTATGGCTACACCTTC; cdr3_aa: CASSITDRVYGYTF
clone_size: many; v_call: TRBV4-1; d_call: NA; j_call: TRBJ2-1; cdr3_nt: TGCGCCAGCAGCCAAGATACCCGGAATGAGCAGTTCTTC; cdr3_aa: CASSQDTRNEQFF
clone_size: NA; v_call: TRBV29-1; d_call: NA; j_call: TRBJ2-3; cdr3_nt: TGCAGCGTTGTTGAGAGTAGCACAGATACGCAGTATTTT; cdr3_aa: CSVVESSTDTQYF
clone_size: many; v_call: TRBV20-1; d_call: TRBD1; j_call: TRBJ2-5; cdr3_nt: TGCAGTGCTACACCCGGGACAGGGGGAGAGACCCAGTACTTC; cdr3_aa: CSATPGTGGETQYF
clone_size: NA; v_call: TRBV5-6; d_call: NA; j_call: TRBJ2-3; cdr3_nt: TGTGCCAGCAGCTTGAACAGATACTTGATAGATACGCAGTATTTT; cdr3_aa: CASSLNRYLIDTQYF
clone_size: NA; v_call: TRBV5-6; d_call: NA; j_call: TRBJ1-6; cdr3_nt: TGTGCCAGCAGCTTAACCTCAGCAGGGGTGGATTCACCCCTCCACTTT; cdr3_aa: CASSLTSAGVDSPLHF
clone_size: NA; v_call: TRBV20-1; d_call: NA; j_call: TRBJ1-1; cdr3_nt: TGCAGTGCTAGGCAGGGATTTGAAGCTTTCTTT; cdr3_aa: CSARQGFEAFF
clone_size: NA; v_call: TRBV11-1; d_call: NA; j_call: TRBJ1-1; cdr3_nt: TGTGCCAGCAGCCTAACCAGTGGGACTGAAGCTTTCTTT; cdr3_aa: CASSLTSGTEAFF
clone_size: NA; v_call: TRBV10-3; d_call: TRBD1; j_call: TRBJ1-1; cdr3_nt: TGTGCCATCAGTGAGTTGAGGACAGGGGTGGAGGCTTTCTTT; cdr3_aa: CAISELRTGVEAFF
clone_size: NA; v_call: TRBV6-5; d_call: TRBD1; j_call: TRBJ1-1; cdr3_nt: TGTGCCAGCAGTTACTCCAGGGGGATTGGGACTGAAGCTTTCTTT; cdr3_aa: CASSYSRGIGTEAFF
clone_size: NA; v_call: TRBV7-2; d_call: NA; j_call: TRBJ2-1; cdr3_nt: TGTGCCAGCAGCTACGCGCAGCGCTACAATGAGCAGTTCTTC; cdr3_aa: CASSYAQRYNEQFF
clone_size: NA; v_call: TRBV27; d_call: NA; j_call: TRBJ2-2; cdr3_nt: TGTGCCAGCAGTCGAGGGGTCTCGGCCGAAACCACCGGGGAGCTGTCTTTT; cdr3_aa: CASSRGVSAETTGELSF
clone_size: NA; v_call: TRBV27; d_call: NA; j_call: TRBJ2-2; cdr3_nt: TGTGCCAGCAGATCGCCGACTCGGAGCCGACACGGGGAGCTGTTTTTT; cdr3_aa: CASRSPTRSRHGELFF
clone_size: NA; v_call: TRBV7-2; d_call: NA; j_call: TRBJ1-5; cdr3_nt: NA; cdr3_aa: CASSLDQGAEKLFFGSGTQHF
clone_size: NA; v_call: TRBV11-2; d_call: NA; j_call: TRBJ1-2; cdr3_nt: TGTGCCAGCAGCCCCCCCTCCACAGTCTACTATGGCTACACCTTC; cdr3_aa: CASSPPSTVYYGYTF
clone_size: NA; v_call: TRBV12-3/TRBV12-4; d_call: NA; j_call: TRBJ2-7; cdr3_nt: TGTGCCAGCAGTTTTACGGCTGCCTACGAGCAGTACTTC; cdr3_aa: CASSFTAAYEQYF
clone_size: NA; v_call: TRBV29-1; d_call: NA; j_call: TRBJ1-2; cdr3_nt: TGCAGCGTAAACGGCCAGGCCAGACACGGCTACACCTTC; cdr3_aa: CSVNGQARHGYTF
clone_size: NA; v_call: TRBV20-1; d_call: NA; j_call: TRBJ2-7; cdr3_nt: TGCAGTGCTAGGACAGAGACCTACGAGCAGTACTTC; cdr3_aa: CSARTETYEQYF
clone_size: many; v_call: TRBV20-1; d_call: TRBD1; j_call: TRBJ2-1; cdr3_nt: TGCAGTGCTCCGAATAGTCAGGGGGCCTACAATGAGCAGTTCTTC; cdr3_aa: CSAPNSQGAYNEQFF